The 11 T cell receptor beta chains below all came from one sample that was sequenced in a study of Graves' ophthalmopathy and Graves' hyperthyroidism. TCR beta CDR3 regions were amplified from RNA transcripts. HTBI primers served in a first-round RT-PCR, which a second-round multiplex PCR followed. MiXCR was run by TCRdb on the multiplex PCR reads, yielding one entry per CDR3 protein. The data show a few hundred thousand distinct CDR3 sequences, with roughly 17% seen just once and about 2.4% held by the top ten. The material sequenced was peripheral blood. These receptors all come from an adult woman with stable Graves' hyperthyroidism.

This clonotype has at least ten counts. V is TRBV6-1 and J is TRBJ1-1, with 8 bases that match TRBD1. Looked up from germline, CDR1 is MNHNS and CDR2 is SASEGT. There are 15 residues in the CDR3. V was clipped by 8 bases and J by 5 bases; unmatched bases: 13. In DNA form, the CDR3 reads TGTGCCAGCCCGATCGACAGGGGAGGGTTAACTGAAGCTTTCTTT. Amino acids: CASPIDRGGLTEAFF.

This clonotype was seen repeatedly, ten times or more. This chain connects TRBV19 to TRBJ1-1; 8 positions agree with TRBD1. The CDR3 loop spans 14 amino acids. J lost 4 bases, V lost 6 bases, and 7 bases had no gene match. Germline V gene lookup returns CDR1 LNHDA and CDR2 SQIVND (reference sequence). The CDR3 protein is CASRQWTGSTEAFF. The DNA of the CDR3 is TGTGCCAGTAGGCAATGGACAGGGTCCACTGAAGCTTTCTTT. The full variable domain, its missing parts supplied by reference TRBV19 and TRBJ1-1, is DGGITQSPKYLFRKEGQNVTLSCEQNLNHDAMYWYRQDPGQGLRLIYYSQIVNDFQKGDIAEGYSVSREKKESFPLTVTSAQKNPTAFYLCASRQWTGSTEAFFGQGTRLTVV.

The chain has TRBV20-1 and TRBJ2-3; the D gene is possibly TRBD1 (6 bases). V was pared by 6 bases and J by 2 bases, with 15 bases between. CDR3 size: 14 residues. Germline CDR1 is DFQATT and CDR2 is SNEGSKA (reference sequence). CDR3 residues: CSAPRTETTDTQYF. The DNA of the CDR3 is TGCAGTGCACCGCGGACAGAAACCACAGATACGCAGTATTTT.

This clonotype showed up many times. The V call is TRBV12-3 or TRBV12-4, the J call TRBJ1-3, with a possible D match to TRBD1 (6 bases). This CDR3 is 15 amino acids long. Trimming removed 5 bases at V and 0 bases at J, with 11 bases between. CDR3: CASSRGGDSGNTIYF. In DNA, the CDR3 is TGTGCCAGCAGTCGAGGGGGTGACTCTGGAAACACCATATATTTT.

The table lists this clonotype with a few counts. This sequence joins TRBV20-1 and TRBJ2-2, with TRBD2 matching over 7 bases. Per the germline V gene, CDR1 is DFQATT and CDR2 is SNEGSKA (reference sequence). V was clipped by 6 bases and J by 7 bases; unmatched bases: 14. This CDR3 comprises 15 residues. The CDR3 loop is CSARLGGSGIGELFF. CDR3 nucleotides: TGCAGTGCCCGGCTTGGCGGGAGTGGTATCGGGGAGCTGTTTTTT.

The table lists this clonotype with many counts. V and J are TRBV24-1 and TRBJ2-2; 13 nucleotides line up with TRBD2. The V segment lost 6 bases and the J segment 2 bases; nucleotides outside the gene matches: 5. CDR1 KGHDR and CDR2 SFDVKD come from the germline V gene. The CDR3 runs 17 residues. The CDR3 coding sequence is TGTGCCACCAGTATTACTAGCGGGAGGGGAAACACCGGGGAGCTGTTTTTT. It is translated as CATSITSGRGNTGELFF.

This clonotype was recorded a few times. This sequence joins TRBV18 and TRBJ2-5; perhaps D is TRBD1 or TRBD2 (5 bases each). Germline CDR1 KGHSH, CDR2 LQKENI. V was trimmed by 4 bases and J by 0 bases, leaving 9 bases between them. CDR3 size: 14 residues. The CDR3 DNA reads as TGTGCCAGCTCACGGGACGGCCACCAAGAGACCCAGTACTTC. Amino acid sequence: CASSRDGHQETQYF.

This clonotype was counted ten times or more. The J gene is TRBJ1-6, the V gene TRBV12-3 or TRBV12-4, with TRBD1 matching 10 bases. The V gene end was trimmed by 4 bases and the J gene end by 8 bases; junction bases not matched to a gene: 8. The CDR3 length is 16 residues. The DNA of the CDR3 is TGTGCCAGCAGTTCCCGGGACAGGGGAATTTATTCACCCCTCCACTTT. It encodes CASSSRDRGIYSPLHF.

This clonotype was seen at least ten times. V and J are TRBV4-2 and TRBJ1-6, with D possibly being TRBD1 (5 bases). Germline loops: CDR1 LGHNA, CDR2 YNFKEQ. The CDR3 has 14 residues. Trimming stripped 3 bases from V and 10 bases from J, with 13 bases between. CDR3 sequence reads: CASSHNIGGSPLHF. The CDR3 bases are TGTGCCAGCAGCCATAATATCGGGGGGTCACCCCTCCACTTT.

The J gene is TRBJ2-7, the V gene TRBV29-1, with D uncertain. CDR1 and CDR2 (germline): SQVTM, ANQGSEA. Deletions cut 4 bases from V and 3 bases from J, with 7 bases between. CDR3 length equals 11 residues. The CDR3 DNA reads TGCAGCGTTGGGACCTTCTACGAGCAGTACTTC. Translated: CSVGTFYEQYF.

At least ten counts were recorded for this clonotype. The junction departs from germline at one end; a sequencing error may be responsible. CDR3 bases: TGTGCCAGCATCGGAACTAGCGGGGGAACCTACGGGCAGTACTTC. This encodes CASIGTSGGTYGQYF. The chain carries TRBV28 and TRBJ2-7; TRBD2 agrees at 11 bases. This CDR3 is 15 amino acids long. Germline lookup yields CDR1 MDHEN and CDR2 SYDVKM.